This T cell receptor (beta chain) emerged from a study of cytomegalovirus exposure and HLA in healthy donors. Points from the study as a whole: Per a prior analysis, the majority of TCR beta V segments were productive roughly 87% or roughly 30% of the time. Cytomegalovirus association was assigned to more than 150 TCR beta chains.

As for this clone: Its antigen is as yet unknown.

Primers for the PCR totalled 60 Vbeta and 13 Jbeta. Method: immunoSEQ multiplex PCR; TCRdb's copy keeps in-frame clones and lacks some. The data show 150,000 to 200,000 clones, roughly 79% seen once. Germline-derived CDR1 and CDR2 are GTSNPN and SVGIG (reference sequence). The length of the CDR3 is 15 residues. This rearrangement joins TRBV30 to TRBJ2-2; 9 bases are a match to TRBD2. The sample comprised PBMCs. The clonotype originates from a woman in her thirties or forties in good health and CMV-seronegative. CDR3 in amino acids: CAAAGGPDVAGELFF. The CDR3 DNA follows: TGTGCAGCGGCGGGAGGGCCGGATGTCGCCGGGGAGCTGTTTTTT.